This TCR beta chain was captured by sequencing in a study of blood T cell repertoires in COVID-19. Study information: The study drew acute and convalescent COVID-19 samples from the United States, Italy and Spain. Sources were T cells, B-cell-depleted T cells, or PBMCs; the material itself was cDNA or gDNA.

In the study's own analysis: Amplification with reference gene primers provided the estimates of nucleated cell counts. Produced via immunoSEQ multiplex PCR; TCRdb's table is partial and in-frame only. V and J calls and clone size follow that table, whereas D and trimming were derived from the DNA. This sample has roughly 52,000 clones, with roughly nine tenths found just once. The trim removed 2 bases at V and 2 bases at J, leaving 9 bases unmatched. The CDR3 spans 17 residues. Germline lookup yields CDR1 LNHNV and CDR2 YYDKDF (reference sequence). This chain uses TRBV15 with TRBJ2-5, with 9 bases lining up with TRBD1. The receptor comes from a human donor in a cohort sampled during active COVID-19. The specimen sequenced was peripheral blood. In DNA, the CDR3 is TGTGCCACCAGCAGAACCTACAGGGGGCAGGGTCAAGAGACCCAGTACTTC. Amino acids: CATSRTYRGQGQETQYF.